This passage covers 24 T cell receptor beta chains from one sample sequenced in a study of CXCR3-negative and CXCR3-positive naive CD8 T cells. 5' RACE that incorporated UMI labels was used to prepare the TRB cDNA libraries. Each CDR3 protein gets one entry in TCRdb, which reprocessed the 5' RACE reads and gives no DNA. The sample's table shows some 150,000 distinct CDR3 sequences. Regarding the study as a whole: Higher TRB CDR3 hydrophobicity marked CXCR3-positive naive cells relative to CXCR3-negative naive cells.

These TCRs are of unknown antigen specificity. Sequenced: naive CXCR3+ CD8+ T cells from blood. Described subset: CD45RO-CCR7+CD27+CD95- naive CD8+ T cells expressing CXCR3 (TNR3+). The receptors were gathered from a human donor in good health. Some clones in this sample may be carry-over from other donors' samples.

V gene TRBV27 combines with J gene TRBJ2-7; lacking DNA, the TRBD1 call made by TCRdb goes unchecked. The CDR3 sequence is 15 residues long. The germline V gene encodes CDR1 MNHEY and CDR2 SMNVEV (reference sequence). CDR3 sequence: CASSSGQPSSYEQYF.

This chain joins TRBV29-1 and TRBJ1-1; TCRdb lists TRBD1, though no DNA is available to test this call. Germline lookup yields CDR1 SQVTM and CDR2 ANQGSEA. The CDR3 has 13 residues. This CDR3 reads CSNREVGNTEAFF.

The rearrangement links TRBV7-9 to TRBJ2-1; there is no DNA to check the TCRdb D call of TRBD1. The CDR3 consists of 14 residues. Germline V lookup: CDR1 SEHNR, CDR2 FQNEAQ (reference sequence). The CDR3 here is CASSLGTAYNEQFF.

The gene calls are TRBV20-1 and TRBJ2-7; TCRdb picks TRBD1, but there is no DNA to check that call. The length of the CDR3 is 16 residues. Germline V gene sequence: CDR1 DFQATT, CDR2 SNEGSKA (reference sequence). Here the CDR3 reads CSARQHRGTGPYQQYF.

V is TRBV12-3 or TRBV12-4 and J is TRBJ2-3; without DNA, the TCRdb call of TRBD2 cannot be checked. The CDR3 has 14 residues. CDR3 region: CASSHGGPADTQYF.

The gene calls are TRBV4-1 and TRBJ1-1; TCRdb reports TRBD1, a call that lacks DNA to check it against. Germline lookup yields CDR1 MGHRA and CDR2 YSYEKL. The CDR3 is 15 residues long. The CDR3 reads CASTMGTGGNTEAFF.

J is TRBJ1-5 and V is TRBV5-1; the TCRdb call, TRBD1, lacks DNA for checking. This CDR3 comprises 16 residues. Germline CDR1 SGHRS, CDR2 YFSETQ. CDR3 sequence reads: CASSDPEEAPGGPQHF. The full variable domain, rest sourced from reference TRBV5-1 and TRBJ1-5, is KAGVTQTPRYLIKTRGQQVTLSCSPISGHRSVSWYQQTPGQGLQFLFEYFSETQRNKGNFPGRFSGRQFSNSRSEMNVSTLELGDSALYLCASSDPEEAPGGPQHFGDGTRLSIL.

The V gene is TRBV6-5, the J gene TRBJ2-2; TCRdb selects TRBD2, and the lack of DNA leaves this call unchecked. Germline V CDR1 and CDR2: MNHEY, SVGAGI. This CDR3 spans 16 amino acids. CDR3 region: CASSYLLARGTGELFF.

CDR3 sequence: CAIRKGLAGQNTGELFF. The chain couples TRBV10-3 to TRBJ2-2; the D gene TCRdb calls, TRBD2, cannot be checked with no DNA. Per germline, CDR1 ENHRY and CDR2 SYGVKD. CDR3 size: 17 residues.

The genes are TRBV27 and TRBJ2-7. The CDR3 totals 13 residues. Germline V gene sequence: CDR1 MNHEY, CDR2 SMNVEV (reference sequence). CDR3: CASSLAFDYEQYF.

The CDR3 protein is CASSQDGDSNQPQHF. The chain links TRBV4-3 to TRBJ1-5; no DNA is available, so the TRBD1 call from TCRdb remains unchecked. The CDR3 is 15 amino acids. Per the germline V gene, CDR1 is LGHNA and CDR2 is YSLEER.

CDR3 protein: CASSLVYNNEQFF. The chain is built from TRBV14 and TRBJ2-1. The CDR3 consists of 13 residues. The germline V gene has CDR1 SGHDN and CDR2 FVKESK. Supplemented by reference TRBV14 and TRBJ2-1, the full variable domain reads EAGVTQFPSHSVIEKGQTVTLRCDPISGHDNLYWYRRVMGKEIKFLLHFVKESKQDESGMPNNRFLAERTGGTYSTLKVQPAELEDSGVYFCASSLVYNNEQFFGPGTRLTVL.

The chain employs TRBV11-2 and TRBJ2-1; the D call of TRBD2 rests on TCRdb alone, since no DNA is present to check it. The CDR3 runs 16 residues. The germline V gene encodes CDR1 SGHAT and CDR2 FQNNGV. The CDR3 protein is CASSSGRAGLFNEQFF.

V and J are TRBV20-1 and TRBJ2-1; TCRdb reports TRBD2, a call that lacks DNA to check it against. The CDR3 spans 16 residues. Germline V gene lookup returns CDR1 DFQATT and CDR2 SNEGSKA (reference sequence). CDR3 in amino acids: CSARDTAGFTYNEQFF.

The V gene is TRBV6-6, the J gene TRBJ1-4. Germline CDR1 is MNHNY and CDR2 is SVGAGI (reference sequence). This CDR3 is 12 amino acids long. CDR3 residues: CASSLSLEKLFF.

CDR3 residues: CASSPGLAGVVPQYF. The chain has TRBV12-3 or TRBV12-4 and TRBJ2-3; the TRBD2 assignment by TCRdb is unverifiable without DNA. This CDR3 spans 15 amino acids.

The J gene is TRBJ1-4, the V gene TRBV4-1; the D gene TCRdb calls, TRBD1, cannot be checked with no DNA. This CDR3 is built from 17 residues. Germline CDR1 is MGHRA and CDR2 is YSYEKL. CDR3 amino acids: CASSPPVWGPPNEKLFF.

The rearrangement uses TRBV20-1 and TRBJ1-2; the D call from TCRdb, TRBD1, cannot be confirmed without DNA. The CDR3 covers 13 residues. Per germline, CDR1 DFQATT and CDR2 SNEGSKA (reference sequence). CDR3 sequence: CSALDIANYGYTF.

V usage is TRBV29-1 and J usage is TRBJ1-2; there is no DNA to check the TCRdb D call of TRBD1. This CDR3 has 11 residues. Germline V gene lookup returns CDR1 SQVTM and CDR2 ANQGSEA. The CDR3 is CSDSGFYGYTF.

V and J are TRBV9 and TRBJ2-1. The CDR3 loop spans 15 amino acids. Germline V gene data show CDR1 as SGDLS and CDR2 as YYNGEE. CDR3 in amino acids: CASSEGLALGGEQFF.

The CDR3 region is CSARPGGEQFF. This chain connects TRBV20-1 to TRBJ2-1; TCRdb calls TRBD2, which cannot be checked without DNA. The germline V gene encodes CDR1 DFQATT and CDR2 SNEGSKA (reference sequence). This CDR3 region has 11 residues.

The V and J genes are TRBV15 and TRBJ1-5. This CDR3 comprises 15 residues. Germline V lookup: CDR1 LNHNV, CDR2 YYDKDF (reference sequence). The CDR3 here is CATSRDKGPNQPQHF.

This chain connects TRBV2 to TRBJ2-7; TCRdb's D call of TRBD1 is untestable without DNA. Germline V gene lookup returns CDR1 SNHLY and CDR2 FYNNEI. The CDR3 consists of 14 residues. This chain's CDR3 is CASSEASGGYEQYF.

This chain connects TRBV20-1 to TRBJ2-7; TCRdb calls TRBD1, which cannot be checked without DNA. The CDR3 has 14 residues. Germline CDR1 is DFQATT and CDR2 is SNEGSKA (reference sequence). CDR3: CSATPRNTVGEQYF.